These 20 T cell receptor beta chains came from one sample sequenced in a study of human T cells and chemical hapten exposure. MiXCR, run by TCRdb on the RACE reads, gives a single entry per CDR3 protein. The sample lists a few hundred thousand distinct CDR3 sequences, around 5.5% occurring once. Time point in this sample: pre-sensitization, week 0. Treatment described: therapeutic diphenylcyclopropenone sensitization with weekly scalp DPC. Source: whole blood, taken in connection with sensitization to the hapten diphenylcyclopropenone (DPC). These receptors were obtained from a woman younger than 30 with alopecia areata. Some clones in this sample may be carry-over from other donors' samples.

The chain carries TRBV18 and TRBJ1-1; D call uncertain. With 4 bases removed from V and 2 bases from J, the gap between germline ends came to 14 bases. CDR1 is KGHSH, CDR2 LQKENI, per germline. The CDR3 length is 15 residues. The CDR3 DNA reads TGTGCCAGCTCACTTTCGGCGGAAACTAACACTGAAGCTTTCTTT. Residues: CASSLSAETNTEAFF.

This clonotype came up many times. The rearrangement links TRBV6-2 or TRBV6-3 to TRBJ1-3; D not certain. Germline CDR1 MNHEY, CDR2 SVGEGT. The V and J ends lost 7 bases and 0 bases respectively, with 19 bases between them. This CDR3 has 17 residues. The CDR3: CASNYGIGESSGNTIYF. The CDR3 nucleotides are TGTGCCAGCAACTATGGGATTGGTGAATCCTCTGGAAACACCATATATTTT.

This clonotype was observed once. The chain joins TRBV4-1 to TRBJ1-5; unclear D gene. CDR3 size: 14 residues. Germline V gives CDR1 MGHRA, CDR2 YSYEKL. With 0 bases removed from V and 2 bases from J, the gap between germline ends came to 5 bases. CDR3 DNA: TGCGCCAGCAGCCAAGAAGACGGCAATCAGCCCCAGCATTTT. This codes for CASSQEDGNQPQHF.

At least ten counts were recorded for this clonotype. V gene TRBV3-1 combines with J gene TRBJ1-6, with TRBD1 matching 7 bases. The CDR3 is 14 amino acids. Trimming at V came to 4 bases and at J to 10 bases, leaving 7 bases not matched to a gene. Germline V gives CDR1 LGHDT, CDR2 YNNKEL (reference sequence). The CDR3 DNA is TGTGCCAGCAGCCCTCGACAGGGCCCCTCACCCCTCCACTTT. Residues: CASSPRQGPSPLHF.

This clonotype was detected only a few times. The rearrangement links TRBV3-1 to TRBJ2-1; 10 nucleotides agree with TRBD2. The junction had 6 bases not matched to a gene; V was cut back by 1 base and J by 15 bases. CDR3 length equals 13 residues. CDR1 and CDR2 (germline): LGHDT, YNNKEL (reference sequence). The CDR3 DNA reads TGTGCCAGCAGCCAAGGAACAAGCGGGGGGGTGTTCTTC. This gives the protein CASSQGTSGGVFF.

This clonotype was observed many times. The chain links TRBV15 to TRBJ2-7; 9 bases align to TRBD1. The CDR3 consists of 13 residues. Germline-derived CDR1 and CDR2 are LNHNV and YYDKDF (reference sequence). V lost 8 bases, J lost 3 bases, and 5 bases stayed unmatched. This CDR3 reads CATSQGAFYEQYF. CDR3 sequence (DNA): TGTGCCACCTCACAGGGGGCGTTCTACGAGCAGTACTTC.

This chain's CDR3 is CSALSGTETQYF. CDR3 coding DNA: TGCAGTGCTTTATCCGGGACGGAGACGCAGTATTTT. This rearrangement joins TRBV20-1 to TRBJ2-3; the D call may be TRBD1 or TRBD2 (5 bases each). Trimming removed 5 bases at V and 9 bases at J, with 15 bases between. The CDR3 totals 12 residues. In germline, CDR1 is DFQATT, CDR2 SNEGSKA (reference sequence).

The table lists this clonotype with many counts. V gene TRBV5-4 combines with J gene TRBJ1-1, with D hard to call. Trimming left V 4 bases short and J 1 base short, with 8 bases between. Per germline, CDR1 SGHNT and CDR2 YYREEE (reference sequence). This CDR3 region has 13 residues. CDR3 amino acids: CASSIQSNTEAFF. As DNA, the CDR3 is TGTGCCAGCAGCATACAGTCGAACACTGAAGCTTTCTTT. Looking up the rest from reference TRBV5-4 and TRBJ1-1 gives the full variable domain: ETGVTQSPTHLIKTRGQQVTLRCSSQSGHNTVSWYQQALGQGPQFIFQYYREEENGRGNFPPRFSGLQFPNYSSELNVNALELDDSALYLCASSIQSNTEAFFGQGTRLTVV.

The chain recombines TRBV5-1 with TRBJ2-5; 8 nucleotides align to TRBD1. The CDR3 is 18 residues long. Germline V CDR1 and CDR2: SGHRS, YFSETQ. J gave up 4 bases and V 4 bases, and 18 bases lay outside the gene matches. CDR3 bases: TGCGCCAGCAGCCCGACAGGGGATCCGTTGGTTAGTACAGAGACCCAGTACTTC. It specifies CASSPTGDPLVSTETQYF. Looking up the rest from reference TRBV5-1 and TRBJ2-5 gives the full variable domain: KAGVTQTPRYLIKTRGQQVTLSCSPISGHRSVSWYQQTPGQGLQFLFEYFSETQRNKGNFPGRFSGRQFSNSRSEMNVSTLELGDSALYLCASSPTGDPLVSTETQYFGPGTRLLVL.

At least ten counts were recorded for this clonotype. The chain couples TRBV20-1 to TRBJ1-1; a possible D gene is TRBD1 (6 bases). V was shortened by 0 bases and J by 5 bases, with 13 bases between the two germline ends. Germline V lookup: CDR1 DFQATT, CDR2 SNEGSKA (reference sequence). The CDR3 contains 14 residues. CDR3: CSARDQRGWTEAFF. DNA of the CDR3: TGCAGTGCTAGAGATCAAAGGGGGTGGACTGAAGCTTTCTTT.

This clonotype was observed many times. The chain uses TRBV6-2 or TRBV6-3 and TRBJ1-5; D gene unclear. The V end lost 6 bases, the J end lost 7 bases, and 13 bases lay between the germline ends. The length of the CDR3 is 13 residues. The V gene's germline CDR1 is MNHEY and CDR2 SVGEGT. CDR3 nucleotide sequence: TGTGCCAGCAGGACCGGATGGGAGCAGCCCCAGCATTTT. Its protein is CASRTGWEQPQHF.

This clonotype was counted many times. The V call is TRBV18, the J call TRBJ2-5; D gene uncertain. The CDR3 runs to 14 residues. In germline, CDR1 is KGHSH, CDR2 LQKENI. The V gene lost 3 bases and the J gene lost 2 bases, with 10 bases spanning the gap. The CDR3 protein is CASSPGWQQETQYF. CDR3 coding DNA: TGTGCCAGCTCACCGGGTTGGCAGCAAGAGACCCAGTACTTC.

This clonotype was seen a few times. The gene calls are TRBV6-5 and TRBJ1-1; D is possibly TRBD1 (5 bases). The CDR3 is made up of 16 amino acids. Germline V gene sequence: CDR1 MNHEY, CDR2 SVGAGI. V was trimmed by 2 bases and J by 1 base, leaving 14 bases between them. The CDR3 DNA is TGTGCCAGCAGTTACATCGGGGCACAGCCGAACACTGAAGCTTTCTTT. Translation gives CASSYIGAQPNTEAFF.

As for this clonotype: One base away lies a much larger clone, so this may be a sequencing read error. The chain employs TRBV29-1 and TRBJ2-2; tentatively, D is TRBD2 (5 bases). Looked up from germline, CDR1 is SQVTM and CDR2 is ANQGSEA. V lost 0 bases and J 4 bases, leaving 12 bases between the germline ends. The CDR3 contains 15 residues. The CDR3 loop reads CSVEDRGPGTGELFF. Here the CDR3 DNA reads TGCAGCGTTGAAGATCGCGGGCCCGGCACCGGGGAGCTGTTTTTT.

The rearrangement links TRBV12-5 to TRBJ2-2; 9 nucleotides line up with TRBD2. V gave up 5 bases and J gave up 5 bases; unmatched junction bases: 9. This CDR3 comprises 16 residues. Germline-derived CDR1 and CDR2 are LGHNT and FRNRAP. The CDR3 protein is CASGPPSSGATGELFF. The CDR3 nucleotides are TGTGCTAGTGGTCCCCCCTCTAGCGGGGCTACCGGGGAGCTGTTTTTT.

This clonotype appeared many times. The rearrangement joins TRBV11-2 to TRBJ2-3, with 7 bases aligning to TRBD2. The germline V gene has CDR1 SGHAT and CDR2 FQNNGV. The CDR3 loop spans 15 amino acids. The trim removed 3 bases at V and 3 bases at J, leaving 6 bases unmatched. CDR3 sequence (DNA): TGTGCCAGCAGCTTCAGCGGGGACGAGACAGATACGCAGTATTTT. It yields the protein CASSFSGDETDTQYF.

In its sample, this clonotype was seen many times. This chain joins TRBV2 and TRBJ1-1; no clear D. The ends were cut back, 3 bases at V and 5 bases at J, with 10 bases in the middle. This CDR3 is built from 13 residues. Germline values: CDR1 SNHLY, CDR2 FYNNEI. DNA for the CDR3: TGTGCCAGCAGTGAGGTTGGGGAAACTGAAGCTTTCTTT. It yields the protein CASSEVGETEAFF.

The gene calls are TRBV4-1 and TRBJ1-6, with TRBD1 matching over 9 bases. The germline CDR1 and CDR2 sequences are MGHRA and YSYEKL. The CDR3 is 15 residues long. Trimming took 0 bases from V and 12 from J; bases not matched to a gene: 6. The CDR3 reads CASSQERDRERPLHF. CDR3 sequence (DNA): TGCGCCAGCAGCCAAGAAAGGGACAGGGAGCGACCCCTCCACTTT.

Here the CDR3 reads CASSPSRGGEQYF. Written as DNA, the CDR3 is TGTGCCAGCAGCCCCAGTAGGGGTGGGGAGCAGTACTTC. This rearrangement joins TRBV14 to TRBJ2-7; D may be TRBD1 (5 bases). V lost 4 bases and J 7 bases, leaving 14 bases between the germline ends. Per the germline V gene, CDR1 is SGHDN and CDR2 is FVKESK. The CDR3 has 13 residues.

This clonotype was picked up many times. The CDR3 spells CASSQQLLLNTEAFF. The CDR3 region has the DNA TGTGCCAGCAGTCAACAGTTACTTCTGAACACTGAAGCTTTCTTT. This rearrangement joins TRBV6-2 or TRBV6-3 to TRBJ1-1; D remains unclear. This CDR3 region has 15 residues. In germline, CDR1 is MNHEY, CDR2 SVGEGT. V lost 5 bases and J 0 bases, leaving 13 bases between the germline ends.